This T cell receptor beta chain was profiled in a study of T cell changes during pregnancy in multiple sclerosis. Profiling relied on immunoSEQ multiplex PCR, and the TCRdb table lists in-frame clones only, not all of them. The table has 88,000 or so clones, about 91% seen once; the top ten hold about 1.5%. The TCR originated in a female donor with multiple sclerosis, enrolled in a pregnancy study. The specimen was peripheral blood, collected before pregnancy.

The CDR3 DNA sequence: TGTGCCAGCAGTTTAGGACAGGGGATTAACTATGGCTACACCTTC. It is translated as CASSLGQGINYGYTF. This rearrangement joins TRBV6-6 to TRBJ1-2, with 9 positions matching TRBD1. V shed 4 bases, J shed 1 base, and the junction held 4 bases outside the gene matches. Germline V gives CDR1 MNHNY, CDR2 SVGAGI (reference sequence). The CDR3 is 15 amino acids.